The sequence of this T cell receptor beta chain was determined in a study of blood T cell repertoires in COVID-19 (dated by TCRdb to 2018 to 2020). About the full investigation: Collaborator samples came from the United States, Italy and Spain and covered acute and convalescent phases of COVID-19. The repertoires were released in a freely available public database intended as a resource for research on the immune response to SARS-CoV-2. Samples came from the ongoing ImmuneRACE study (first 160 participants) plus 1,254 subjects from 6 global collaborators. Where available, HLA class I and class II types were taken from metadata supplied by the sample provider and were not determined by assay-based typing. A de-identified subject ID, COVID-19 status, age in years and sex were almost always included in the sample metadata. Subjects who had been exposed to COVID-19, were actively infected with it, or had recovered from it provided the deeply sampled blood TCRbeta repertoires that made up the dataset. The prospective study material was composed of cDNA or gDNA derived from T cells, B-cell-depleted T cells, or PBMCs.

With regard to this clone: Its antigen remains undetermined. No base qualities exist here, and no much larger clone lies one base off it.

The paper as a whole reports these results and caveats: How much clinical and demographic metadata was included differed by source and by participant, and the metadata was provided uncurated.

The CDR3 holds 12 amino acids from the cysteine to the phenylalanine. CDR3 DNA only is kept here, 36 bases in frame from base 1. The germline V end is reduced by 10 bases and the J end by 8 bases; junction bases left unmatched: 4. In the germline V gene, CDR1 corresponds to ENHRY and CDR2 to SYGVKD. The immunoSEQ Assay, a bias-controlled multiplex PCR, was used to amplify TCRbeta CDR3 regions from genomic DNA. The authors' pipeline ran thus. Within the assay, amplification of reference gene primers was used to estimate how many nucleated cells each sample contained. To quantify the absolute abundance of each unique TCRbeta CDR3 rearrangement, sequence reads were collapsed and filtered. For each sample, productive Simpson clonality was calculated as the square root of Simpson's diversity index across productive rearrangements. The table comes from immuneACCESS by way of TCRdb, which keeps in-frame sequences with V and J called. Part of the clones is missing from these tables; in studies checked, under half for an unresolved V gene and the rest for unknown reasons. V and J calls and clone size are copied from that table; D and trimming were computed from the DNA. This sample lists under 80,000 clones; approximately 78% were detected once. In total, the top ten clones hold about 4.8% of the sample.

Collaborating institutions collected whole blood in K2EDTA tubes following their own protocols. For TCRbeta analysis, collaborator samples were shipped as frozen whole blood, as isolated PBMCs, or as DNA extracted from either sample type. The clonotype originates from an elderly woman with active or convalescent COVID-19. What was sequenced was peripheral blood. The sequence is built from TRBV10-3 and TRBJ1-3; 11 central bases correspond to TRBD1. The nucleotides are TGTGCCACCCAGGGACAGGGGGACACCATATATTTT. It translates as CATQGQGDTIYF.